This T cell receptor (beta chain) came from a study of cytomegalovirus exposure and HLA in healthy donors. Findings and limits, study-wide: When a later analysis was performed, an Asian-associated ancestry cluster reportedly had fewer N-insertions than the roughly 690-donor mean. Reports indicated that the classifier achieved high specificity and sensitivity in diagnosing cytomegalovirus status. As immune exposure information, only CMV serostatus was available. For presence/absence analyses, sequencing depth was assumed to be roughly uniform across donors.

The V end lost 4 bases, the J end lost 1 base, and 11 bases lay between the germline ends. The V gene's germline CDR1 is SGHDT and CDR2 YYEEEE. The CDR3 length is 14 residues. Both 60 Vbeta primers and 13 Jbeta primers went into the PCR. Profiled with immunoSEQ multiplex PCR; TCRdb holds only in-frame clones, not every one. The sample consists of roughly 150,000 clones, about 83% of them appearing once. This clone showed up just once. What it binds is unknown. The material sequenced was PBMCs. The V call is TRBV5-6, the J call TRBJ2-5, with a possible D match to TRBD1 (7 bases). The clonotype comes from a man in his forties in good health and CMV-seropositive. The CDR3: CASSMQGGQETQYF. The DNA of the CDR3 is TGTGCCAGCAGCATGCAGGGGGGCCAAGAGACCCAGTACTTC.